This TCR beta chain emerged from a study of blood T cell repertoires in COVID-19. Study background: Italy, Spain and the United States were the sources of the convalescent and acute COVID-19 samples.

Germline assignment: CDR1 SGHTA and CDR2 FQGNSA. V was pared by 2 bases and J by 5 bases, with 9 bases between. CDR3 size: 13 residues. As originally analysed: The authors estimated nucleated cell counts from reference gene primer amplification. Sequenced by immunoSEQ multiplex PCR; TCRdb stores in-frame clones only, minus some. V, J and clone size are taken as reported in that table, and D and trimming were inferred from the DNA itself. The sample records 150,000 or so clones, around 78% being singletons. The chain joins TRBV7-2 to TRBJ1-2, with D possibly TRBD1 on 6 matching bases. Source material: peripheral blood. The sequence derives from an elderly woman with active or convalescent COVID-19. The CDR3 reads CASSLPGQYGYTF. Written as DNA, the CDR3 is TGTGCCAGCAGCTTACCAGGACAGTATGGCTACACCTTC.